Presented here are 8 T cell receptor beta chains from one specimen sequenced in a study of blood T cell repertoires in COVID-19. The repertoire was sequenced with immunoSEQ multiplex PCR; TCRdb's copy has only in-frame clones and lacks some. This sample carries 90,000 to 110,000 clones, 85% to 90% of them seen once, and the ten largest clones take 1.1%. The sequencing sample was made of peripheral blood. These receptors originate from a human donor in a cohort sampled during active COVID-19.

The chain links TRBV19 to TRBJ1-4; 8 nucleotides match TRBD1. V lost 9 bases, J lost 2 bases, and 8 bases stayed unmatched. The length of the CDR3 is 15 residues. Germline V gene lookup returns CDR1 LNHDA and CDR2 SQIVND (reference sequence). The CDR3 region is CARTNRGSTNEKLFF. CDR3 nucleotides: TGTGCCAGGACAAACAGGGGGTCGACTAATGAAAAACTGTTTTTT.

The chain couples TRBV7-8 to TRBJ2-1; TRBD2 matches 13 bases. This CDR3 is 19 amino acids long. With V trimmed by 5 bases and J by 0 bases, 10 bases remained unmatched. Germline CDR1 reads SGHVS; CDR2 reads FQNEAQ. CDR3 bases: TGTGCCAGCAGCCGACGCAGGACTAGCGGGAGAAGCTCCTACAATGAGCAGTTCTTC. Translated: CASSRRRTSGRSSYNEQFF.

This chain joins TRBV5-1 and TRBJ2-5, with D possibly being TRBD1 (6 bases). Germline V gene lookup returns CDR1 SGHRS and CDR2 YFSETQ. Trimming left V 1 base short and J 5 bases short, with 15 bases between. CDR3 length: 15 residues. The CDR3 reads CASSLLQGGGETQYF. The CDR3 coding sequence is TGCGCCAGCAGCTTGTTACAGGGCGGCGGGGAGACCCAGTACTTC. The entire variable domain, with the rest obtained from reference TRBV5-1 and TRBJ2-5, is as follows: KAGVTQTPRYLIKTRGQQVTLSCSPISGHRSVSWYQQTPGQGLQFLFEYFSETQRNKGNFPGRFSGRQFSNSRSEMNVSTLELGDSALYLCASSLLQGGGETQYFGPGTRLLVL.

This clone was detected a few times. This chain joins TRBV5-1 and TRBJ1-1; TRBD1 is a possible D gene (5 bases). Trimming removed 0 bases from V and 4 bases from J, with 13 bases in between. The CDR3 is 15 amino acids. Germline V gene data show CDR1 as SGHRS and CDR2 as YFSETQ. CDR3 residues: CASSLEGVVGTEAFF. CDR3 coding DNA: TGCGCCAGCAGCTTGGAAGGGGTAGTCGGCACTGAAGCTTTCTTT.

The rearrangement joins TRBV24-1 to TRBJ2-1; possible D gene TRBD2, 5 bases. V was trimmed by 3 bases and J by 7 bases, leaving 21 bases between them. This CDR3 has 17 amino acids. Germline V gene data show CDR1 as KGHDR and CDR2 as SFDVKD. The DNA of the CDR3 is TGTGCCACCAGTGATATAAAAGCGGCCCAAGGTGGGAATGAGCAGTTCTTC. It encodes CATSDIKAAQGGNEQFF.

The chain couples TRBV7-9 to TRBJ2-1, with D possibly matching TRBD1 (5 bases). This CDR3 comprises 14 residues. CDR1 and CDR2 from the germline V gene are SEHNR and FQNEAQ (reference sequence). V was pared by 1 base and J by 5 bases, with 9 bases between. The CDR3 sequence is CASSLGAGNNEQFF. The DNA for the CDR3 is TGTGCCAGCAGCTTAGGCGCAGGGAACAATGAGCAGTTCTTC.

The chain joins TRBV12-2 to TRBJ1-1. TRBV12-2 is described as a pseudogene. The CDR3 sequence is 13 residues long. The CDR3 sequence is CASRSYTRTEAFF. DNA for the CDR3: TGTGCAAGTCGCTCGTATACTAGAACCGAAGCTTTCTTT.

The chain recombines TRBV3-1 (or the pseudogene TRBV3-2) with TRBJ1-1, with no clear D. The V end lost 0 bases, the J end lost 4 bases, and 6 bases lay between the germline ends. The CDR3 sequence is 13 residues long. The V gene's germline CDR1 is LGHDT and CDR2 YNNKEL (reference sequence). Here the CDR3 reads CASSQEGGTEAFF. CDR3 bases: TGTGCCAGCAGCCAAGAGGGAGGCACTGAAGCTTTCTTT.